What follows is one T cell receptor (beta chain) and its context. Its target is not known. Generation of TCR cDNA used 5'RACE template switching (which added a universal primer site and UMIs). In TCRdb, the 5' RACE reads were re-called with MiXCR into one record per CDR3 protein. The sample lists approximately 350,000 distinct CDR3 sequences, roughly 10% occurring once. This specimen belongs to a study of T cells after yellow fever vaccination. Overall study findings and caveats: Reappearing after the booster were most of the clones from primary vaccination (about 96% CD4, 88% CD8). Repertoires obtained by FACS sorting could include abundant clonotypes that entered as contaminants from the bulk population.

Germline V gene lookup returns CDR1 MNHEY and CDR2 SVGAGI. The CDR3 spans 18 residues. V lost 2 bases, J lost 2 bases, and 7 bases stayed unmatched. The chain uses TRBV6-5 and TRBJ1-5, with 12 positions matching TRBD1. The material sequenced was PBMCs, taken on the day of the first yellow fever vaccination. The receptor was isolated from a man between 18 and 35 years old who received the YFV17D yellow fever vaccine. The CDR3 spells CASSYPGTGGHRNQPQHF. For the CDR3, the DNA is TGTGCCAGCAGTTACCCCGGGACAGGGGGCCATCGCAATCAGCCCCAGCATTTT.